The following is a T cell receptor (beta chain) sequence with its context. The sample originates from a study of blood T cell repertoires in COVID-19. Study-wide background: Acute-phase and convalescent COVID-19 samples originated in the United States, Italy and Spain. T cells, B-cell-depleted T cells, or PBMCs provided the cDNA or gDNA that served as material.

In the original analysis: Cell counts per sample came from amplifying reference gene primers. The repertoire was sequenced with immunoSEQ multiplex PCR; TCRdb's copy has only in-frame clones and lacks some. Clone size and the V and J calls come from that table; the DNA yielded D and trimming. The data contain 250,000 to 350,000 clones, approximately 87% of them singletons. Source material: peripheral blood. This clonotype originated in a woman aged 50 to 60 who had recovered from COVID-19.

The CDR3 DNA reads TGTGCCAGCTCACCATCATCCCTAGCGGGGGCCGAACTCCTTTATACGCAGTATTTT. Protein sequence: CASSPSSLAGAELLYTQYF. This chain links TRBV18 with TRBJ2-3; 10 nucleotides match TRBD2. Germline trimming cut 2 bases from V and 7 bases from J; bases unmatched to any gene: 18. CDR3 length: 19 residues. Germline values: CDR1 KGHSH, CDR2 LQKENI.